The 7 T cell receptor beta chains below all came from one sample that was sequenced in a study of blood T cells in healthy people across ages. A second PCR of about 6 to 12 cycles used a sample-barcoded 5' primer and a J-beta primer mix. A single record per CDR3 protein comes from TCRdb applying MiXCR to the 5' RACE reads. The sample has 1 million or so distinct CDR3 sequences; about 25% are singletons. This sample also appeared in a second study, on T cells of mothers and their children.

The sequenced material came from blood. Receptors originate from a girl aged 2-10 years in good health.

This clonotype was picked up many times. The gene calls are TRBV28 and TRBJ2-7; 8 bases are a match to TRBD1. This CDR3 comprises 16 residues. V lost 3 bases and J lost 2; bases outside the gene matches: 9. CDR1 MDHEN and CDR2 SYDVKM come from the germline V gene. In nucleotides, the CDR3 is TGTGCCAGCAGTTTCTACGACAGGGGAATGGCCTACGAGCAGTACTTC. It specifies CASSFYDRGMAYEQYF.

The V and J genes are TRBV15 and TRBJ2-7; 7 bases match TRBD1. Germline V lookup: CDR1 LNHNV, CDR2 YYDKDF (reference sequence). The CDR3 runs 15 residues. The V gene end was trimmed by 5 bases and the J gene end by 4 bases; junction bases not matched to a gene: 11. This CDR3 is CATSEAGGPAYEQYF. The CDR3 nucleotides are TGTGCCACCAGCGAGGCAGGGGGACCCGCATACGAGCAGTACTTC. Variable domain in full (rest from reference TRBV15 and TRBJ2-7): DAMVIQNPRYQVTQFGKPVTLSCSQTLNHNVMYWYQQKSSQAPKLLFHYYDKDFNNEADTPDNFQSRRPNTSFCFLDIRSPGLGDTAMYLCATSEAGGPAYEQYFGPGTRLTVT.

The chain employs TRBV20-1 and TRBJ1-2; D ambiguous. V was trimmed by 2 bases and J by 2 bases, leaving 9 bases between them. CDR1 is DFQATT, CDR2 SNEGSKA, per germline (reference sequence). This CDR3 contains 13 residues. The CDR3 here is CSARRDTNYGYTF. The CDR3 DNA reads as TGCAGTGCTAGAAGGGATACAAACTATGGCTACACCTTC.

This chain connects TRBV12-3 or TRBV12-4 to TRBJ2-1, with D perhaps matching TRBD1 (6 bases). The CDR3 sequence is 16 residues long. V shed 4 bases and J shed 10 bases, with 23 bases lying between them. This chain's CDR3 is CASSSPLKSVGAEQFF. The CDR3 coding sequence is TGTGCCAGCAGTTCCCCACTCAAGAGCGTGGGGGCCGAGCAGTTCTTC.

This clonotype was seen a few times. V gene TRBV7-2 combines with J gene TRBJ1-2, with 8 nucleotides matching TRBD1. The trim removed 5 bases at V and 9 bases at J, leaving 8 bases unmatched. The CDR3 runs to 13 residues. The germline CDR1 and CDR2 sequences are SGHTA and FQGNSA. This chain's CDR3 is CASSPEGQGRYTF. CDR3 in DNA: TGTGCCAGCAGCCCGGAAGGACAGGGTCGCTACACCTTC.

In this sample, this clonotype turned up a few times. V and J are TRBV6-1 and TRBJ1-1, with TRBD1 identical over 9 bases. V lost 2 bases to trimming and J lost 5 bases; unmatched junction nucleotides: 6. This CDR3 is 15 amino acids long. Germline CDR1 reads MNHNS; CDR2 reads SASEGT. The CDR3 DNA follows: TGTGCCAGCAGTGAACTCTACAGGGGGCTGACTGAAGCTTTCTTT. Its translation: CASSELYRGLTEAFF.

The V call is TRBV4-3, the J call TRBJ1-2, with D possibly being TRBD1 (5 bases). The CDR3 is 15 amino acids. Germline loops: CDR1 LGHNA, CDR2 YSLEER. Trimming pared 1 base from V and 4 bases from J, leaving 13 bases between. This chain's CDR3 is CASSQGGRGGYGYTF. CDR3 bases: TGCGCCAGCAGCCAAGGAGGGAGGGGCGGCTATGGCTACACCTTC.